These T cell receptor beta chains were read from a single sample in a study of response to subunit inactivated influenza vaccine. TCRdb re-called the RT-PCR reads with MiXCR, one entry per CDR3 protein. The data contain 700,000 to 900,000 distinct CDR3 sequences, 21% of them singletons. The sample in question was PBMCs from blood, obtained more than 4 days after vaccination. These receptor sequences come from a man between 50 and 59 years old who received an inactivated influenza vaccine. CDR3s include the opening cysteine and the closing phenylalanine or tryptophan. The order of the fields is J gene, clone size, V gene, D gene, CDR3 DNA, CDR3 protein. The D gene is left open where the match is weak. Size values are once, few and many counts, or a class for expanded clones, and some rows have none.

TRBJ1-1,.,TRBV6-4,TRBD1,TGTGCCAGCAGTGACCCCAACCGGACAGGGAGGGGGAACACTGAAGCTTTCTTT,CASSDPNRTGRGNTEAFF
TRBJ2-6,.,TRBV5-1,.,TGCGCCAGCAGCTCCGAACTGGTTGGGGCCAACGTCCTGACTTTC,CASSSELVGANVLTF
TRBJ2-2,few,TRBV3-1,TRBD1,TGTGCCAGCAACAGGGCAGGGGGCACCGGGGAGCTGTTTTTT,CASNRAGGTGELFF
TRBJ2-5,once,TRBV20-1,.,TGCAGTGCCACCTCCGGGACTGGACAAGAGACCCAGTACTTC,CSATSGTGQETQYF
TRBJ2-7,.,TRBV29-1,TRBD1,TGCAGCGTTGAAGGATCGTGGGACAGGGGGATCTCCTACGAGCAGTACTTC,CSVEGSWDRGISYEQYF
TRBJ2-7,.,TRBV28,TRBD1,TGTGCCAGCAGTTTATGGGGACAGAACTACGAGCAGTACTTC,CASSLWGQNYEQYF
TRBJ2-7,.,TRBV20-1,TRBD2,TGCAGTGCTAGACGACGGGAGGGACTAGCGGGAGCCTACGAGCAGTACTTC,CSARRREGLAGAYEQYF
TRBJ1-1,.,TRBV6-2/TRBV6-3,.,TGTGCCAGCAATACAGCGAACACTGAAGCTTTCTTT,CASNTANTEAFF
TRBJ1-2,few,TRBV27,TRBD1,TGTGCCAGCAGCGACAGGGAGAACTATGGCTACACCTTC,CASSDRENYGYTF
TRBJ2-2,.,TRBV5-1,.,TGCGCCAGCAGCTTGACGCCTACTGAAGACACCGGGGAGCTGTTTTTT,CASSLTPTEDTGELFF
TRBJ1-1,.,TRBV12-3/TRBV12-4,.,TGTGCCAGCAGTTTTACGGGATGGAACACTGAAGCTTTCTTT,CASSFTGWNTEAFF
TRBJ1-1,many,TRBV7-2,TRBD1,TGTGCCAGCAGCCCTACCCTACCTGGCAGGGGGACTGAAGCTTTCTTT,CASSPTLPGRGTEAFF
TRBJ2-7,few,TRBV15,TRBD1,TGTGCCACCAGCAGAGACTATGACAGGGTGGCCTACGAGCAGTACTTC,CATSRDYDRVAYEQYF
TRBJ2-2,.,TRBV28,TRBD2,TGTGCCAGCAGTTTGCGGGAGGGCCGTCCTGAAAACACCGGGGAGCTGTTTTTT,CASSLREGRPENTGELFF
TRBJ2-5,.,TRBV7-2,TRBD2,TGTGCCAGCAGCACCCAAAGCGGGGGAAACCAAGAGACCCAGTACTTC,CASSTQSGGNQETQYF
TRBJ2-1,few,TRBV7-2,.,TGTGCCAGCAGCTTGGGGTCTATCTATGAGCAGTTCTTC,CASSLGSIYEQFF
TRBJ2-1,.,TRBV21-1,.,TGTGCCAGCAGCAATTCCCGCACGGGGGGGGCGGGTTTGAATGAGCAGTTCTTC,CASSNSRTGGAGLNEQFF
TRBJ2-1,few,TRBV6-1,TRBD2,TGTGCCAGCAGAGCGGGAGCCGCCAATGAGCAGTTCTTC,CASRAGAANEQFF
TRBJ2-7,few,TRBV3-1,TRBD1,TGTGCCAGCAGCCATCGAACTACCGGGACAGGGGCTGGCGAGCAGTACTTC,CASSHRTTGTGAGEQYF
TRBJ2-7,.,TRBV10-3,.,TGTGCCATCAGGGGTGCGGAGGTAACGTCCTACGAGCAGTACTTC,CAIRGAEVTSYEQYF
TRBJ2-5,few,TRBV20-1,TRBD1,TGCAGTGCTAGAGAGCTAGGGACAGGGGATTTCTTAGAGACCCAGTACTTC,CSARELGTGDFLETQYF
TRBJ2-3,few,TRBV30,.,TGTGCCTGGAGTGTTTCGCTAGGTACAGATACGCAGTATTTT,CAWSVSLGTDTQYF
TRBJ1-5,.,TRBV5-1,.,TGCGCCAGCAGCTTGTCTGTTAGCAATCAGCCCCAGCATTTT,CASSLSVSNQPQHF
TRBJ2-3,.,TRBV24-1,.,TGTGCCACCAACGAACGAGGGACAACAGGGCCCACAGATACGCAGTATTTT,CATNERGTTGPTDTQYF
TRBJ1-2,few,TRBV9,TRBD1,TGTGCCAGCAGCGTAGGGTTCCAGGGGGTGCATGGCTACACCTTC,CASSVGFQGVHGYTF
TRBJ2-7,.,TRBV4-3,TRBD1,TGCGCCAGCAGCCAAGAAGGCGGACAGGGATACGAGCAGTACTTC,CASSQEGGQGYEQYF
TRBJ2-7,few,TRBV5-1,TRBD1,TGCGCCAGCAGCTTAGCGACAGGGAAACCCTACGAGCAGTACTTC,CASSLATGKPYEQYF
TRBJ1-3,.,TRBV12-3/TRBV12-4,.,TGTGCCAGCAGTAAGCAGGGGACCCGAAACACCATATATTTT,CASSKQGTRNTIYF
TRBJ2-7,.,TRBV4-3,.,TGCGCCAGCAGCCAAGAGCTCAGGCGGGAGCAGTACTTC,CASSQELRREQYF
TRBJ2-7,few,TRBV3-1,TRBD2,TGTGCCAGCAGCCAAATGGCTAGCGGGGGTTACGAGCAGTACTTC,CASSQMASGGYEQYF
TRBJ2-3,.,TRBV24-1,TRBD1,TGTGCCCGCAGTCCTACCATATCGAGATTTCAGGGGGGCACAGATACGCAGTATTTT,CARSPTISRFQGGTDTQYF
TRBJ2-7,.,TRBV29-1,.,TGCAGCGTTGCCGGCAGGGTCGGGGGAGAGCAGTACTTC,CSVAGRVGGEQYF
TRBJ1-2,.,TRBV20-1,.,TGCAGTGCTCTGGCTAACTATGGCTACACCTTC,CSALANYGYTF
TRBJ2-5,few,TRBV12-3/TRBV12-4,.,TGTGCCAGCAGCCTAACTGGGGGCACCACGTACCAAGAGACCCAGTACTTC,CASSLTGGTTYQETQYF
TRBJ1-3,few,TRBV24-1,.,TGTGCCACCAGTGATGAAACAGGCATGGCCATATATTTT,CATSDETGMAIYF
TRBJ1-1,few,TRBV4-1,.,TGCGCCAGCAGCCAAAGCTCCCCTCAGGGTGGCACTGAAGCTTTCTTT,CASSQSSPQGGTEAFF
TRBJ2-7,.,TRBV9,TRBD1,TGTGCCAGCAGCGCCGGGTGGACAGGTCCCTACGAGCAGTACTTC,CASSAGWTGPYEQYF
TRBJ1-3,.,TRBV11-1,TRBD1,TGTGCCAGCATCCTATCCTCAGACGGCAGGGGGCCTGGAAACACCATATATTTT,CASILSSDGRGPGNTIYF
TRBJ2-7,.,TRBV20-1,TRBD2,TGCAGTGCTAGAGACGTCACTAGCGGGGGGGCCGGAGACTTC,CSARDVTSGGAGDF
TRBJ2-5,.,TRBV13,TRBD2,TGTGCCAGCAGCTTACCGAGTAGCGGGGAGAAAGAGACCCAGTACTTC,CASSLPSSGEKETQYF
TRBJ2-3,few,TRBV6-1,TRBD1,TGTGCCAGCAACACCGGACAGGTGACAGATACGCAGTATTTT,CASNTGQVTDTQYF
TRBJ2-1,.,TRBV10-3,TRBD2,TGTGCCATCAAAGATAGCGGGGGGACGGGGAATGAGCAGTTCTTC,CAIKDSGGTGNEQFF